This T cell receptor (beta chain) was captured in a study of cytomegalovirus exposure and HLA in healthy donors. As regards this clone: Its antigen is unknown.

Healthy bone marrow donors supplied every sample. Broader study findings: From TCR beta sequences, most subjects' HLA-A and HLA-B alleles were reportedly predicted accurately. The study labeled more than 150 TCR beta chains cytomegalovirus-associated.

The CDR3 runs to 15 residues. V trimming: 11 bases; J trimming: 0 bases; junction bases outside the gene matches: 10. The V gene's germline CDR1 is MNHNS and CDR2 SASEGT. Researchers ran the PCR with 60 Vbeta and 13 Jbeta primers. The data were produced by immunoSEQ multiplex PCR, yet TCRdb's version contains in-frame clones alone and is incomplete. The sample consists of just over 150,000 clones, around nine tenths of them appearing once. The sequenced material came from PBMCs. The V gene is TRBV6-1, the J gene TRBJ1-1; 9 nucleotides align to TRBD1. This TCR was sampled from a woman between 18 and 30 years old in good health and CMV-seronegative. The CDR3 bases are TGTGCCGTTCACAGGGGGCCAGGGATGAACACTGAAGCTTTCTTT. Translation gives CAVHRGPGMNTEAFF.